This entry lists 8 T cell receptor beta chains sequenced from one sample in a study of shared clonotypes between healthy human individuals. The naive CD8 population came from CD45RO-negative cells selected for CCR7, without terminally differentiated effector memory CD45RA+ cells. The method was immunoSEQ multiplex PCR; TCRdb's version includes in-frame clones alone and lacks a portion of them. The sample carries under 2,000,000 clones, over 85% recorded once. Sequencing input: naive CD8+ T cells sorted from blood. These receptors came from a man younger than 35 in good health.

CDR3 in DNA: TGTGCCAGCACCCCCGGGGTCGCAGCGGGGGCAGATACGCAGTATTTT. It specifies CASTPGVAAGADTQYF. V usage is TRBV27 and J usage is TRBJ2-3; TRBD2 matches 8 bases. The CDR3 consists of 16 residues. CDR1 and CDR2 from the germline V gene are MNHEY and SMNVEV (reference sequence). V lost 7 bases to trimming and J lost 4 bases; unmatched junction nucleotides: 13.

The rearrangement links TRBV30 to TRBJ2-3; 9 bases match TRBD1. This CDR3 comprises 17 residues. Germline CDR1 reads GTSNPN; CDR2 reads SVGIG (reference sequence). Unmatched junction bases numbered 18, after V lost 6 bases and J lost 5 bases. CDR3 loop: CACWTGEGGGVRDTQYF. The CDR3 region has the DNA TGTGCCTGTTGGACAGGGGAAGGCGGCGGGGTGAGAGATACGCAGTATTTT.

The CDR3 bases are TGTGCCATCAGTGAGTCATGGCAAAGTGAGCAGTACTTC. Its translation: CAISESWQSEQYF. V usage is TRBV10-3 and J usage is TRBJ2-7, with unresolved D. Germline V gene sequence: CDR1 ENHRY, CDR2 SYGVKD. The CDR3 runs 13 residues. Trimming removed 0 bases at V and 7 bases at J, with 10 bases between.

The V and J genes are TRBV30 and TRBJ1-1; TRBD1 is a possible D gene (6 bases). CDR1 GTSNPN and CDR2 SVGIG come from the germline V gene (reference sequence). The V gene lost 2 bases and the J gene lost 3 bases, with 16 bases spanning the gap. The CDR3 runs to 15 residues. The CDR3: CAWSWGAGTHTEAFF. The CDR3 bases are TGTGCCTGGAGTTGGGGGGCAGGGACTCACACTGAAGCTTTCTTT.

J is TRBJ1-2 and V is TRBV27; TRBD1 is a possible D gene (5 bases). The V gene's germline CDR1 is MNHEY and CDR2 SMNVEV (reference sequence). V was pared by 6 bases and J by 14 bases, with 19 bases between. CDR3 length: 12 amino acids. Here the CDR3 DNA reads TGTGCCAGCAGAGGGGAGATTATGGCTTGGACCTTC. Residues: CASRGEIMAWTF.

The CDR3 DNA sequence: TGTGCCTGGAGTGAAAGCGGGCTATCCTACGAGCAGTACTTC. This sequence encodes CAWSESGLSYEQYF. This chain connects TRBV30 to TRBJ2-7; possible D gene TRBD2, 6 bases. The CDR3 loop spans 14 amino acids. CDR1 is GTSNPN and CDR2 is SVGIG in the germline V gene (reference sequence). V was clipped by 1 base and J by 1 base, with 11 bases between them.

The genes are TRBV19 and TRBJ1-1; tentatively, D is TRBD1 (5 bases). The length of the CDR3 is 11 residues. CDR1 and CDR2 (germline): LNHDA, SQIVND (reference sequence). Trimming stripped 10 bases from V and 3 bases from J, with 9 bases between. The CDR3 is CATQGDTEAFF. The CDR3 region has the DNA TGTGCCACTCAGGGAGACACTGAAGCTTTCTTT.

This chain connects TRBV7-3 to TRBJ2-7; tentatively, D is TRBD2 (5 bases). The germline V gene encodes CDR1 SGHTA and CDR2 FQGTGA. Trimming took off 3 bases at V and 2 bases at J, with 23 bases between the two ends. The CDR3 runs 18 residues. This CDR3 is CASSFFSLGGLLTYEQYF. CDR3 bases: TGTGCCAGCAGCTTCTTCTCGTTAGGAGGACTCCTCACCTACGAGCAGTACTTC.